This T cell receptor beta chain stems from a study of T cells in Graves' hyperthyroidism and ophthalmopathy. A lack of ophthalmopathy progression within 18 months defined stable Graves' hyperthyroidism. Germline loops: CDR1 SGHVS, CDR2 FQNEAQ. The CDR3 contains 13 residues. V was pared by 1 base and J by 1 base, with 5 bases between. From RNA transcripts, TCR beta CDR3 regions were amplified. TCR CDR3 regions were first amplified by RT-PCR with HTBI primers. TCRdb recomputed calls from the multiplex PCR reads with MiXCR, one row per CDR3 protein. Altogether about 620,000 distinct CDR3 sequences are present, about 17% being singletons, with the ten largest covering approximately 3.8%. This clonotype was seen ten or more times.

This TCR derives from a woman in her twenties or thirties with Graves' hyperthyroidism. The sample comprised blood. This chain links TRBV7-8 with TRBJ2-7, with a tentative D call TRBD2 (5 bases). This CDR3 is CASSLGESYEQYF. CDR3 sequence (DNA): TGTGCCAGCAGCTTAGGGGAGTCCTACGAGCAGTACTTC.